This TCR beta chain originates from a study of read filtering for tumor transcriptome and immune sequencing. Study-wide background: IR-seq gave about 3.5 to 10.27 million TCR reads per sample; RNA-seq gave about 75 to 1,300.

This clonotype was seen many times. Its antigen is undetermined. This library used around 0.4 ug RNA and molecular barcoded adaptors spanning alpha/delta and beta/gamma chains. Via MiXCR, TCRdb re-called the reads, giving one row per CDR3 protein. The table has over 90,000 distinct CDR3 sequences, about a fifth seen once. The V gene end was trimmed by 5 bases and the J gene end by 0 bases; junction bases not matched to a gene: 15. The length of the CDR3 is 18 residues. Germline values: CDR1 PRHDT, CDR2 FYEKMQ (reference sequence). Study results and limitations: The CD138-negative fraction was mixed bone marrow immune cells, not pure T cells.

The V call is TRBV13, the J call TRBJ1-1; 7 positions agree with TRBD1. The source is a donor aged 40 or over with multiple myeloma. What was sequenced was a population of CD138-negative cells sorted from bone marrow. As DNA, the CDR3 is TGTGCCAGCAGCCTCATTGGTTGGGAGGGGGCGTTGAACACTGAAGCTTTCTTT. Its translation: CASSLIGWEGALNTEAFF.